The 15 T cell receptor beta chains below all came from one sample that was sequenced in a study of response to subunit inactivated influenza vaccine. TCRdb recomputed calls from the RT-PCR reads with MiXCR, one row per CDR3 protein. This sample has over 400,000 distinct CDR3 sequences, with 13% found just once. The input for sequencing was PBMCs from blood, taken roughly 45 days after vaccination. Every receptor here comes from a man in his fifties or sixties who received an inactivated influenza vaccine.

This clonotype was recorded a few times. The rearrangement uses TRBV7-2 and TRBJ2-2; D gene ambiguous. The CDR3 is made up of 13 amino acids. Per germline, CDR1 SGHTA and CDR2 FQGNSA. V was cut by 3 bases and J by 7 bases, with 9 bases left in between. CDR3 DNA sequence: TGTGCCAGCAGCTTTAGCTTGAGCGGGGAGCTGTTTTTT. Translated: CASSFSLSGELFF.

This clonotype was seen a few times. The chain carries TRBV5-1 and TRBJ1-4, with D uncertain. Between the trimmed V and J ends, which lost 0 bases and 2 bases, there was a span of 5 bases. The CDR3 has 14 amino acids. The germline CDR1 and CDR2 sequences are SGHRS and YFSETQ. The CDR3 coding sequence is TGCGCCAGCAGCTTGGGTTTTACTAATGAAAAACTGTTTTTT. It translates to CASSLGFTNEKLFF. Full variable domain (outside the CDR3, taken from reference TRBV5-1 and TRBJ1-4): KAGVTQTPRYLIKTRGQQVTLSCSPISGHRSVSWYQQTPGQGLQFLFEYFSETQRNKGNFPGRFSGRQFSNSRSEMNVSTLELGDSALYLCASSLGFTNEKLFFGSGTQLSVL.

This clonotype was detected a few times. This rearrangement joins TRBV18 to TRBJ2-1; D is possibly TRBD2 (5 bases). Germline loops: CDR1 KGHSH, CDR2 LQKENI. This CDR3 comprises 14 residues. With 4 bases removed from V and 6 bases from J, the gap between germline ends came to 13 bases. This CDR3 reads CASSLTQGSNEQFF. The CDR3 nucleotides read TGTGCCAGCTCACTGACCCAAGGGAGCAATGAGCAGTTCTTC.

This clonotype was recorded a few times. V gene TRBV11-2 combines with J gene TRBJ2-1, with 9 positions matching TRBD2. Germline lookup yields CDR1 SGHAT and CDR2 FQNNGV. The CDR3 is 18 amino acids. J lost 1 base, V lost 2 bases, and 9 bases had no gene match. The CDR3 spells CASSLRLADYLSYNEQFF. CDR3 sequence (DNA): TGTGCCAGCAGCTTAAGACTAGCGGATTACCTATCCTACAATGAGCAGTTCTTC.

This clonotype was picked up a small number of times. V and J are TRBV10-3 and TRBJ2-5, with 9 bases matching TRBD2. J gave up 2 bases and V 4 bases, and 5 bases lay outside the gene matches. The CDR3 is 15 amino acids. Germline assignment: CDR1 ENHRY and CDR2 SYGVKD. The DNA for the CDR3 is TGTGCCATCAGTGGGCGGGGGGGGACACAAGAGACCCAGTACTTC. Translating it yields CAISGRGGTQETQYF.

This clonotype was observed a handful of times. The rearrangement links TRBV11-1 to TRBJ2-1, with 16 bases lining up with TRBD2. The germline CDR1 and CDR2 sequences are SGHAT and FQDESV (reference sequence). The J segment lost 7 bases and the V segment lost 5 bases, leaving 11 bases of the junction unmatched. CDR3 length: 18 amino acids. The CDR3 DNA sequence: TGTGCCAGCAGCCCACCGGGACTAGCGGGAGGGCTATTAAATGAGCAGTTCTTC. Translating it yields CASSPPGLAGGLLNEQFF. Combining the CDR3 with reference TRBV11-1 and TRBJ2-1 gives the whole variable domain EAEVAQSPRYKITEKSQAVAFWCDPISGHATLYWYRQILGQGPELLVQFQDESVVDDSQLPKDRFSAERLKGVDSTLKIQPAELGDSAMYLCASSPPGLAGGLLNEQFFGPGTRLTVL.

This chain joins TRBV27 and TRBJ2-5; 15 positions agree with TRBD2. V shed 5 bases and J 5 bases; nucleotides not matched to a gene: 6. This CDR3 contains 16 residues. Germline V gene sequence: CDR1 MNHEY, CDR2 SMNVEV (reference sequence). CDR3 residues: CASSPWTSGRVETQYF. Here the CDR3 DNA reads TGTGCCAGCAGTCCATGGACTAGCGGGAGGGTGGAGACCCAGTACTTC.

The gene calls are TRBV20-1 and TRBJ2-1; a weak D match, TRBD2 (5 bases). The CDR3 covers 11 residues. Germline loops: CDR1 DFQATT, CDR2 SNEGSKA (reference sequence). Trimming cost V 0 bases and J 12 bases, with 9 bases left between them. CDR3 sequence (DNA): TGCAGTGCTAGAGATTGGAGCGGGCAGTTCTTC. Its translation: CSARDWSGQFF.

CDR3 in DNA: TGTGCCATCAGTGAGATGGTCTTCGGCTACACCTTC. Protein sequence: CAISEMVFGYTF. The chain employs TRBV10-3 and TRBJ1-2; D is unclear. Trimming removed 2 bases at V and 8 bases at J, with 9 bases between. Germline CDR1 is ENHRY and CDR2 is SYGVKD. This CDR3 is 12 amino acids long.

CDR3 loop: CASSSGDYLNNEQFF. Here the CDR3 DNA reads TGTGCCAGCAGCTCGGGGGACTACCTAAACAATGAGCAGTTCTTC. The chain joins TRBV7-9 to TRBJ2-1; 7 positions agree with TRBD2. Unmatched junction bases numbered 8, after V lost 4 bases and J lost 5 bases. The CDR3 contains 15 residues. Germline loops: CDR1 SEHNR, CDR2 FQNEAQ (reference sequence).

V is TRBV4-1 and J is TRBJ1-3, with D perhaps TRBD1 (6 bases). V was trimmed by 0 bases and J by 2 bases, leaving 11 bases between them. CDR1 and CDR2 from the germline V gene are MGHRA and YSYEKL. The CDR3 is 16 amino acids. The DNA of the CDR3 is TGCGCCAGCAGCCAAGAGGGAGGGACACCTGGAAACACCATATATTTT. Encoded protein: CASSQEGGTPGNTIYF.

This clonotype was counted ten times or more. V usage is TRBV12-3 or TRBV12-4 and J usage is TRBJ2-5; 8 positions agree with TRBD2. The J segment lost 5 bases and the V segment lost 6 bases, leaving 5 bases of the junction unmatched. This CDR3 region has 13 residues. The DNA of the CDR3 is TGTGCCAGCAGCGGGGGGGCCGAGGAGACCCAGTACTTC. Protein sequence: CASSGGAEETQYF.

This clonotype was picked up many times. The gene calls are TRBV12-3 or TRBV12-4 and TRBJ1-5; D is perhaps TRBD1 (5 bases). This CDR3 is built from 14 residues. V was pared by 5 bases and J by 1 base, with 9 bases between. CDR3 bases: TGTGCCAGCAGTCCCAGGGTAAGCAATCAGCCCCAGCATTTT. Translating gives CASSPRVSNQPQHF.

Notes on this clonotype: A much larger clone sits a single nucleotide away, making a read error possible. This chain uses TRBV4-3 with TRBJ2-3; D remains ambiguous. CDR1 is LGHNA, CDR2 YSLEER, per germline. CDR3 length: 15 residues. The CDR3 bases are TGCGCCAGCGGCCAAGATGTCAGGCTGGTGGATACGCAGTATTTT. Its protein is CASGQDVRLVDTQYF.

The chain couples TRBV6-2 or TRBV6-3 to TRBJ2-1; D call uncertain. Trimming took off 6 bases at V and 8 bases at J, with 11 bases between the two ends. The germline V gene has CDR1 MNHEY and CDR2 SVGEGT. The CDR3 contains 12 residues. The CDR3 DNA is TGTGCCAGCAGGCGTGGGTTTTATGAGCAGTTCTTC. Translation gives CASRRGFYEQFF.